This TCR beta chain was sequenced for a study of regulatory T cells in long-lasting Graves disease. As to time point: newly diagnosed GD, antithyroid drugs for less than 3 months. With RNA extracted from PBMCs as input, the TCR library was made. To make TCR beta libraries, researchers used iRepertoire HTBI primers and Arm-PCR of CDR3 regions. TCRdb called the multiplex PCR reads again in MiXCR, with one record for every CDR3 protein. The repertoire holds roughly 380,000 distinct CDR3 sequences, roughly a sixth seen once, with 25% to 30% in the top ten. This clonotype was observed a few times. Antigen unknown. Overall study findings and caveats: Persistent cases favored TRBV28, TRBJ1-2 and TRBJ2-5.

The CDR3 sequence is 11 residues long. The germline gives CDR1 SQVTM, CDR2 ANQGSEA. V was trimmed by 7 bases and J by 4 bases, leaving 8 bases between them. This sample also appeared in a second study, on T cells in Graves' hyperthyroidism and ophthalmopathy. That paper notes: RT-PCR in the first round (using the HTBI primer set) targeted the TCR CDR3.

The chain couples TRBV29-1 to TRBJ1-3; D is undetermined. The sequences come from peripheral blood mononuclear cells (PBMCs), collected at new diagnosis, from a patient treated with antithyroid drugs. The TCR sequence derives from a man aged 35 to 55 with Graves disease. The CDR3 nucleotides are TGCAGCGGATACAGAGGAAACACCATATATTTT. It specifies CSGYRGNTIYF. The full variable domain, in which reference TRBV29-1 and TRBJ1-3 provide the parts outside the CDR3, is SAVISQKPSRDICQRGTSLTIQCQVDSQVTMMFWYRQQPGQSLTLIATANQGSEATYESGFVIDKFPISRPNLTFSTLTVSNMSPEDSSIYLCSGYRGNTIYFGEGSWLTVV.